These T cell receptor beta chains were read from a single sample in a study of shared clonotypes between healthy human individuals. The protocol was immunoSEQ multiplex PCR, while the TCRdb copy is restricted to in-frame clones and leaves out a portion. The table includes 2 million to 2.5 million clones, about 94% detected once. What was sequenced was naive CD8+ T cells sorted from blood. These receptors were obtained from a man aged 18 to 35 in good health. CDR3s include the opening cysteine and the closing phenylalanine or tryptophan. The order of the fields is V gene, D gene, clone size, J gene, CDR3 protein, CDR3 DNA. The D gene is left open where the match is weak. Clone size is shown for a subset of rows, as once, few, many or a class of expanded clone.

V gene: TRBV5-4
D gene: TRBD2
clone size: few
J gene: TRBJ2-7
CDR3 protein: CASSWGLAYEQYF
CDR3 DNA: TGTGCCAGCAGCTGGGGACTAGCCTACGAGCAGTACTTC

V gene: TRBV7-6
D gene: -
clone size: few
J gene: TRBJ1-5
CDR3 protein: CASSESEDQPQHF
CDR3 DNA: TGTGCCAGCAGCGAATCCGAGGATCAGCCCCAGCATTTT

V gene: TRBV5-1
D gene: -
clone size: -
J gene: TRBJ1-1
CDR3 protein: CASSHAEFGGTEAFF
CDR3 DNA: TGCGCCAGCAGCCATGCTGAGTTTGGGGGGACTGAAGCTTTCTTT

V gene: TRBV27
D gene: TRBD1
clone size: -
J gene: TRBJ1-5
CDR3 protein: CASSSGGGQGNQPQHF
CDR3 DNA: TGTGCCAGCAGTTCAGGGGGGGGGCAGGGCAATCAGCCCCAGCATTTT

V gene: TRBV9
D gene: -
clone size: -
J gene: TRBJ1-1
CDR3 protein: CASSVGQTEAFF
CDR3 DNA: TGTGCCAGCAGCGTAGGGCAAACTGAAGCTTTCTTT

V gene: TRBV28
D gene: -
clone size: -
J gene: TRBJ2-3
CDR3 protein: CASSLLAEVTDTQYF
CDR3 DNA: TGTGCCAGCAGTTTACTGGCGGAGGTCACAGATACGCAGTATTTT

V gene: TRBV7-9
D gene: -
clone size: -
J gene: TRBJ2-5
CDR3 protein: CASRDPGSQETQYF
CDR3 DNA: TGTGCCAGCAGAGACCCGGGATCGCAAGAGACCCAGTACTTC

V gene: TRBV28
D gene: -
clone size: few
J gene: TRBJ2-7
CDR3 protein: CASSSGTTPYEQYF
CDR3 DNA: TGTGCCAGCAGTTCAGGGACAACCCCATACGAGCAGTACTTC

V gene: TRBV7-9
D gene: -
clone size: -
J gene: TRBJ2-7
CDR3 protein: CASSQEGHEYSYEQYF
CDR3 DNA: TGTGCCAGCAGTCAGGAGGGACACGAGTACTCCTACGAGCAGTACTTC

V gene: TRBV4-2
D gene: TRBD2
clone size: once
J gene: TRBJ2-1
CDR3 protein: CASSQDPTSGEKDEQFF
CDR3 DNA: TGTGCCAGCAGCCAAGATCCGACTAGCGGGGAGAAGGATGAGCAGTTCTTC

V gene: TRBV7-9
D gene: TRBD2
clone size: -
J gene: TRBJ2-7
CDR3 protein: CASSSRRWEGGYEQYF
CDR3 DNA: TGTGCCAGCAGCTCCCGCCGCTGGGAGGGCGGCTACGAGCAGTACTTC

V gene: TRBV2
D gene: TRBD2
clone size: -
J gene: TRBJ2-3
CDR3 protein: CASPRTSDTDTQYF
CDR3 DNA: TGTGCCAGCCCTCGGACTAGCGACACAGATACGCAGTATTTT

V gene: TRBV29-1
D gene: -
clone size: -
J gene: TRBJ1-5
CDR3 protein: CSVGVDSNQPQHF
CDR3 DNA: TGCAGCGTTGGCGTGGATAGCAATCAGCCCCAGCATTTT

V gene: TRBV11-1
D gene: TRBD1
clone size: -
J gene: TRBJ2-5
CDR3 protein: CATARDRGHGETQYF
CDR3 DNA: TGTGCCACCGCCCGGGACAGGGGGCACGGGGAGACCCAGTACTTC

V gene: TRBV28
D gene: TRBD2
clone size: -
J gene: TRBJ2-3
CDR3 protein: CASSLTSGGETDTQYF
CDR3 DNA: TGTGCCAGCAGTTTAACTAGCGGGGGGGAAACAGATACGCAGTATTTT

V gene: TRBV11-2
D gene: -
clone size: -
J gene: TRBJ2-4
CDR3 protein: CASSFLGTKNIQYF
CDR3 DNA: TGTGCCAGCAGCTTCTTAGGGACCAAAAACATTCAGTACTTC